This T cell receptor (beta chain) was profiled in a study of blood T cell repertoires in COVID-19. Study summary: Samples came from the United States, Italy and Spain, spanning acute and convalescent COVID-19. T cells, B-cell-depleted T cells, or PBMCs provided the cDNA or gDNA that served as material.

Germline CDR1 reads WNHNN; CDR2 reads SYGVQD (reference sequence). The CDR3 has 17 residues. Trimming took 4 bases from V and 7 from J; bases not matched to a gene: 9. Methods used by the authors: Reference gene primer amplification yielded estimated nucleated cell counts. Using immunoSEQ multiplex PCR, the repertoire was profiled, and TCRdb retains in-frame clones only, with some absent. V and J calls plus clone size are reproduced from that table; the DNA served to infer D and trimming. Found here are some 210,000 clones, around 80% of them singletons; the top ten hold roughly 2.9%. Sample: peripheral blood. The gene calls are TRBV10-1 and TRBJ1-6, with 11 bases identical to TRBD1. The TCR was taken from a man aged 50 to 60 with active or convalescent COVID-19. The CDR3 nucleotides are TGCGCCAGCAGTGGCGGGACAGGGGGAATGAAGAATTCACCCCTCCACTTT. It is translated as CASSGGTGGMKNSPLHF.